The T cell receptor beta chain under discussion was sequenced for a study of blood T cell repertoires in COVID-19. Using immunoSEQ multiplex PCR, the repertoire was profiled, and TCRdb retains in-frame clones only, with some absent. The table shows 200,000 to 250,000 clones, with around 83% occurring only once. The CDR3 is 14 amino acids. From germline, CDR1 is MNHEY and CDR2 SVGAGI. Trimming took 2 bases from V and 9 from J; bases not matched to a gene: 7. The V gene is TRBV6-5, the J gene TRBJ2-1, with 7 bases that match TRBD2. The material sequenced was PBMCs or T cells enriched from blood (not recorded which). The receptor was isolated from a middle-aged woman with acute COVID-19. The chain's CDR3 is CASSYPTGGGEQFF. CDR3 nucleotide sequence: TGTGCCAGCAGTTACCCAACGGGGGGTGGTGAGCAGTTCTTC.